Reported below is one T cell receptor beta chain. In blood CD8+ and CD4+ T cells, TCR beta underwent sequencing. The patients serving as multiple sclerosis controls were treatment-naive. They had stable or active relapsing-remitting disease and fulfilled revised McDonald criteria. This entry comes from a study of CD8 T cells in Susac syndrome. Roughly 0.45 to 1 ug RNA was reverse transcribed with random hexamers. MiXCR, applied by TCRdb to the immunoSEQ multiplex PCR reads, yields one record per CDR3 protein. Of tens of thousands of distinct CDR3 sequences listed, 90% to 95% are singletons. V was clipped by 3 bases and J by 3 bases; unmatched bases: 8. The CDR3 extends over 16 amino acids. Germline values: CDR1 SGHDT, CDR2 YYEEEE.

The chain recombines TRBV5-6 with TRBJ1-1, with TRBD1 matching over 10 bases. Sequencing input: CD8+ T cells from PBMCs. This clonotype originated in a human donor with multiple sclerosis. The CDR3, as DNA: TGTGCCAGCAGCTGGGGGACAGGGGTGGGCTACACTGAAGCTTTCTTT. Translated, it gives CASSWGTGVGYTEAFF.